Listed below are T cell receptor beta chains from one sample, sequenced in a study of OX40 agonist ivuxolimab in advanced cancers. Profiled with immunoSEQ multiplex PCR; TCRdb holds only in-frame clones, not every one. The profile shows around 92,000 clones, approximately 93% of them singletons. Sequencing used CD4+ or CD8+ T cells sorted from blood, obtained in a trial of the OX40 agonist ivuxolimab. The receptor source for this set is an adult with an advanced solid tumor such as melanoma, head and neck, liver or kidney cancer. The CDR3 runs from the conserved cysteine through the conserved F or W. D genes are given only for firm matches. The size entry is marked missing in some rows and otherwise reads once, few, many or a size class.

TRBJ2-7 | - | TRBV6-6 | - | CASSRTSYEQYF | TGTGCCAGCAGCCGGACCTCCTACGAGCAGTACTTC
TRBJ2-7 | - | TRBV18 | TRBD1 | CASSSRDRGYEQYF | TGTGCCAGCTCATCTAGGGACAGGGGCTACGAGCAGTACTTC
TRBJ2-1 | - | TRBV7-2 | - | CASNQRGASSYNEQFF | TGTGCCAGCAACCAACGGGGGGCCAGCTCCTACAATGAGCAGTTCTTC
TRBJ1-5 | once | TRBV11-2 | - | CASSLDRNQPQHF | TGTGCCAGCAGCTTGGACCGGAATCAGCCCCAGCATTTT
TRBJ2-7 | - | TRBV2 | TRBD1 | CASRSGTGEYEQYF | TGTGCCAGCAGGTCCGGGACAGGGGAGTACGAGCAGTACTTC
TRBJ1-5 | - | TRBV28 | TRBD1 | CASSGGQNQPQHF | TGTGCCAGCAGTGGGGGACAGAATCAGCCCCAGCATTTT
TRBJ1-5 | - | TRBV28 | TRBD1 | CASSLTRGGQVNQPQHF | TGTGCCAGCAGTTTAACGCGGGGGGGACAGGTCAATCAGCCCCAGCATTTT
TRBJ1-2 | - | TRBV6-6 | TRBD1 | CASTPDRQAYGYTF | TGTGCCAGCACCCCGGACAGGCAGGCCTATGGCTACACCTTC
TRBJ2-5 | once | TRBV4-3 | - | CASSQVMGKETQYF | TGCGCCAGCAGCCAAGTGATGGGGAAAGAGACCCAGTACTTC
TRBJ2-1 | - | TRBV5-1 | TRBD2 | CASSLALLAGGSYNEQFF | TGCGCCAGCAGCTTGGCCCTTCTAGCGGGGGGCTCCTACAATGAGCAGTTCTTC
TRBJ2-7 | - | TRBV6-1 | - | CASTTGGGTYEQYF | TGTGCCAGCACCACAGGGGGGGGCACCTACGAGCAGTACTTC
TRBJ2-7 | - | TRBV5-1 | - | CASSPLNYEQYF | TGCGCCAGCAGCCCGTTGAACTACGAGCAGTACTTC
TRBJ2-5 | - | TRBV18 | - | CASSPLGWEQETQYF | TGTGCCAGCTCACCACTGGGGTGGGAGCAAGAGACCCAGTACTTC
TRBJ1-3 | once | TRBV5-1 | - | CASSLGPPNTIYF | TGCGCCAGCAGCTTGGGCCCCCCCAACACCATATATTTT
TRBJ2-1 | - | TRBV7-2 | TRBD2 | CASSLAGTTYNEQFF | TGTGCCAGCAGCTTAGCCGGGACTACCTACAATGAGCAGTTCTTC
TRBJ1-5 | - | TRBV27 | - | CASSRDNQPQHF | TGTGCCAGCAGTCGGGACAATCAGCCCCAGCATTTT
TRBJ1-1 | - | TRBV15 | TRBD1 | CATSLNRGLTEAFF | TGTGCCACCAGCCTAAACAGGGGTTTAACTGAAGCTTTCTTT
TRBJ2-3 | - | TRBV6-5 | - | CASSYSTGFSTDTQYF | TGTGCCAGCAGTTACTCGACGGGCTTCAGCACAGATACGCAGTATTTT
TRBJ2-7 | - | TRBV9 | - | CASSVGSGWLAEQYF | TGTGCCAGCAGCGTCGGAAGCGGGTGGTTGGCCGAGCAGTACTTC
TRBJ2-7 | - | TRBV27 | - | CASSSRDFSYEQYF | TGTGCCAGCAGTTCCCGGGACTTCTCCTACGAGCAGTACTTC
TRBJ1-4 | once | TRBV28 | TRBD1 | CASSSGGMEEKLFF | TGTGCCAGCAGTTCAGGGGGGATGGAGGAAAAACTGTTTTTT
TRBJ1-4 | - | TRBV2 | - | CASSEQGLEEKLFF | TGTGCCAGCAGTGAACAGGGACTGGAGGAAAAACTGTTTTTT
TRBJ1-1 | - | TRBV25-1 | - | CASSRGPAGTEAFF | TGTGCCAGCAGCCGAGGACCGGCGGGCACTGAAGCTTTCTTT
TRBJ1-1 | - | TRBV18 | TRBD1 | CASSPPVTGRAFF | TGTGCCAGCTCACCCCCAGTGACAGGGCGAGCTTTCTTT